The T cell receptor (beta chain) under discussion was sequenced for a study of cytomegalovirus exposure and HLA in healthy donors. This clone was seen once. Germline CDR1 SNHLY, CDR2 FYNNEI. The V gene lost 6 bases and the J gene lost 4 bases, with 9 bases spanning the gap. The CDR3 has 13 residues. The PCR had 60 Vbeta and 13 Jbeta primers. Profiled with immunoSEQ multiplex PCR; TCRdb holds only in-frame clones, not every one. The sample has about 170,000 clones, approximately 85% seen once; the top ten hold more than 2%. The chain is built from TRBV2 and TRBJ1-4; D unclear. This receptor was taken from a man aged 18 to 29 in good health and CMV-seropositive. Sequencing was done on a sample of PBMCs. CDR3 sequence: CASRPGFNEKLFF. The CDR3 nucleotides are TGTGCCAGCAGACCAGGTTTTAATGAAAAACTGTTTTTT.